This T cell receptor (beta chain) appears in the sequencing data of a study of T cells in Graves' hyperthyroidism and ophthalmopathy. An absence of ophthalmopathy progression within 18 months meant stable Graves' hyperthyroidism. Germline CDR1 is SNHLY and CDR2 is FYNNEI. CDR3 length: 13 residues. Only a few counts were recorded for this clonotype. A much larger clone is a single base away; this may be a read error. RNA transcripts gave rise to amplified TCR beta CDR3 regions. The HTBI primer set was used in a first-round RT-PCR of the TCR CDR3. In TCRdb, the multiplex PCR reads were re-called with MiXCR into one record per CDR3 protein. The repertoire holds about 560,000 distinct CDR3 sequences, approximately 15% seen once, with 15% to 20% in the top ten.

The receptor comes from a woman in her late teens or twenties with Graves' hyperthyroidism. V gene TRBV2 combines with J gene TRBJ1-1; D is unresolved. The sample taken for sequencing was blood. The CDR3 here is CASWGAANTEALF. The CDR3 nucleotides read TGTGCCAGCTGGGGAGCAGCGAACACTGAAGCTCTCTTT.